Given below is one T cell receptor (beta chain) in context. This record belongs to a study of control samples from healthy donors and cancer patients. TCRdb's table, derived via immunoSEQ multiplex PCR, lists solely in-frame clones and lacks some. Here the sample spans roughly 120,000 clones, about 88% being singletons. This clonotype was obtained from a man over 45 in good health. The source material was blood.

The CDR3 DNA reads as TGTGCCAGCGCTTTAGCGGGGGTGGAGGAGACCCAGTACTTC. It specifies CASALAGVEETQYF. The chain carries TRBV25-1 and TRBJ2-5, with 9 bases lining up with TRBD2. Unmatched junction bases numbered 9, after V lost 8 bases and J lost 5 bases. The CDR3 spans 14 residues. Germline loops: CDR1 MGHDK, CDR2 SYGVNS.